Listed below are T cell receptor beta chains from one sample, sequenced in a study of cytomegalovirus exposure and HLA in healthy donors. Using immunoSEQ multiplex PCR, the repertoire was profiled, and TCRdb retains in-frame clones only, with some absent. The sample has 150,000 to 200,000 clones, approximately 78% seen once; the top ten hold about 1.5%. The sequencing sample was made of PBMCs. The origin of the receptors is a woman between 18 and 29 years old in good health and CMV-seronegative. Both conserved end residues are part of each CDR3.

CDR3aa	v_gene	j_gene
CASSKIRTDQSNYGYTF	TRBV21-1	TRBJ1-2
CASSFGLAGVSETQYF	TRBV7-2	TRBJ2-5
CASSLGLAGVTDTQYF	TRBV5-4	TRBJ2-3
CASATAGLFQETQYF	TRBV19	TRBJ2-5
CASRTTGTYGYTF	TRBV28	TRBJ1-2
CASSQVWTSGREGTDTQYF	TRBV4-3	TRBJ2-3
CASSLRLNTEAFF	TRBV27	TRBJ1-1
CASRRPQQGSKHF	TRBV28	TRBJ1-5
CASSEGLAGTQYF	TRBV6-1	TRBJ2-3
CASSPRSGARNTEAFF	TRBV5-8	TRBJ1-1
CASSLEQVSYEQYF	TRBV7-9	TRBJ2-7
CASSIRGDRLYGYTF	TRBV19	TRBJ1-2
CASQVPLNTEAFF	TRBV28	TRBJ1-1
CASSLRLATQYF	TRBV7-8	TRBJ2-3